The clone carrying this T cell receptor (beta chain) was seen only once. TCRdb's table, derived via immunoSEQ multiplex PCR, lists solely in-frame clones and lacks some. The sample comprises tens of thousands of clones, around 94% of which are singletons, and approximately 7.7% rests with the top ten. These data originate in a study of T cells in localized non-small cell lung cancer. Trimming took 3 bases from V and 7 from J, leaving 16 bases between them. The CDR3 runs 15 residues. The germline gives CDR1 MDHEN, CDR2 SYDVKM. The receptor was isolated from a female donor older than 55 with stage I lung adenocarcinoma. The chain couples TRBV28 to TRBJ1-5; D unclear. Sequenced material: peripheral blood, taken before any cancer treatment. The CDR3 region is CASSFRETNKQPQHF. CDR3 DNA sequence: TGTGCCAGCAGTTTTCGAGAGACAAATAAACAGCCCCAGCATTTT.